Following are 3 T cell receptor beta chains from one sample sequenced in a study of CD8+ T cells in alopecia areata. Following extraction, RNA underwent reverse transcription to cDNA, which served as the sequencing template. Assay: immunoSEQ multiplex PCR; the TCRdb copy retains only in-frame clones and omits some. The data show around 140,000 clones, over 45% seen once. Sequencing was performed on CD4+ T cells sorted from blood. All receptors derive from a human donor with alopecia areata.

This clone has just a few counts. V usage is TRBV29-1 and J usage is TRBJ2-5, with D perhaps matching TRBD1 or TRBD2 (5 bases each). CDR1 and CDR2 (germline): SQVTM, ANQGSEA. Trimming shortened V by 2 bases and J by 5 bases, and 9 bases separated the two germline ends. This CDR3 has 12 residues. Here the CDR3 DNA reads TGCAGCGTTGAACGCAGGGAGGAGACCCAGTACTTC. It yields the protein CSVERREETQYF.

This clone was observed a few times. This chain links TRBV27 with TRBJ2-1; no clear D. Germline V lookup: CDR1 MNHEY, CDR2 SMNVEV (reference sequence). The CDR3 has 16 residues. Trimming took 4 bases from V and 2 from J, leaving 15 bases between them. The CDR3 spells CASSSAPRVAYNEQFF. The DNA of the CDR3 is TGTGCCAGCAGTTCCGCACCCCGAGTTGCCTACAATGAGCAGTTCTTC.

This chain uses TRBV5-1 with TRBJ2-7; D is possibly TRBD1 (5 bases). Germline V gene lookup returns CDR1 SGHRS and CDR2 YFSETQ. Trimming pared 5 bases from V and 4 bases from J, leaving 10 bases between. The CDR3 contains 12 residues. The CDR3 loop reads CASRSGSYEQYF. As DNA, the CDR3 is TGCGCCAGCAGATCAGGGTCTTACGAGCAGTACTTC. Based on the CDR3 plus reference TRBV5-1 and TRBJ2-7, the full variable domain is KAGVTQTPRYLIKTRGQQVTLSCSPISGHRSVSWYQQTPGQGLQFLFEYFSETQRNKGNFPGRFSGRQFSNSRSEMNVSTLELGDSALYLCASRSGSYEQYFGPGTRLTVT.